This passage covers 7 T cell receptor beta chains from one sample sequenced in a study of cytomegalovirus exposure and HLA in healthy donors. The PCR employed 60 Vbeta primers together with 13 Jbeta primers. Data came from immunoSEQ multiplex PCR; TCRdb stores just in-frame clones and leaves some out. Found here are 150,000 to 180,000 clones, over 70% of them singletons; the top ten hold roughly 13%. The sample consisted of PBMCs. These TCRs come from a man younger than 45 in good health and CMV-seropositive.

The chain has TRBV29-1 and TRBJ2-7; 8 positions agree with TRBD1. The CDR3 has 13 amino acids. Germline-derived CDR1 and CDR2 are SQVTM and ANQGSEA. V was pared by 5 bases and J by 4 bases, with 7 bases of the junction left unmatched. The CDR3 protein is CSVIGQGGYEQYF. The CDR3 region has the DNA TGCAGCGTTATAGGACAGGGTGGGTACGAGCAGTACTTC.

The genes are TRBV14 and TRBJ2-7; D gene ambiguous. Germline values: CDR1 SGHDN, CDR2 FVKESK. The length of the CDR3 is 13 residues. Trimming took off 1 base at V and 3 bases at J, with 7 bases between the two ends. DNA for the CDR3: TGTGCCAGCAGCCAAGTGGCGGTCTACGAGCAGTACTTC. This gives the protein CASSQVAVYEQYF.

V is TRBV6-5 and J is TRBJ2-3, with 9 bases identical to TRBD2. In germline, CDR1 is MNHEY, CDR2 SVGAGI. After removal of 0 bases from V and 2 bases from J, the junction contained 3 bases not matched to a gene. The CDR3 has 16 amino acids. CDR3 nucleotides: TGTGCCAGCAGTTACTCGCTAGCGGGGCACACAGATACGCAGTATTTT. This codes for CASSYSLAGHTDTQYF.

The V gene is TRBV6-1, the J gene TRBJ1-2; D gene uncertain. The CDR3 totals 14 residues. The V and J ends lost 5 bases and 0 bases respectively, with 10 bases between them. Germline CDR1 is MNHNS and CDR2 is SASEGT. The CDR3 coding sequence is TGTGCCAGCAGTAAGCAGACAACTAACTATGGCTACACCTTC. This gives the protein CASSKQTTNYGYTF.

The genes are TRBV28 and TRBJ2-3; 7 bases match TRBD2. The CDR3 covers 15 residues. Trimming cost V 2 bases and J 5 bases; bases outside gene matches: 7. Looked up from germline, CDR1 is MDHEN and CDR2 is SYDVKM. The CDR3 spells CASSLGGSRGDTQYF. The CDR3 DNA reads TGTGCCAGCAGTTTAGGCGGGAGTCGGGGAGATACGCAGTATTTT.

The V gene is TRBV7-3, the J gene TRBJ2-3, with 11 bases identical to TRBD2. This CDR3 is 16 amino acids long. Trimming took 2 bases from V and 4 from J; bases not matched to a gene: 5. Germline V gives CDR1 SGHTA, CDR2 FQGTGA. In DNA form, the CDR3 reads TGTGCCAGCAGCTTAGTACTAGCGGGAGATGCAGATACGCAGTATTTT. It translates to CASSLVLAGDADTQYF.

CDR3 sequence (DNA): TGTGCCAGCAGCCCCAGAAGAGGCGAGCAGTACTTC. Translation gives CASSPRRGEQYF. This sequence joins TRBV6-6 and TRBJ2-5; D not resolved. With the DNA end fitting TRBJ2-7 better, the J assignment may be wrong. The V gene's germline CDR1 is MNHNY and CDR2 SVGAGI (reference sequence). The CDR3 extends over 12 amino acids.